This T cell receptor beta chain was documented in a study of CD8+ T cells in alopecia areata. Whole-study results and caveats: Greater clonality was observed in lesional scalp samples, especially alopecia totalis/universalis, versus normal scalp.

cDNA serving as the sequencing template came from extracted, reverse transcribed RNA. Using immunoSEQ multiplex PCR, the repertoire was profiled, and TCRdb retains in-frame clones only, with some absent. This repertoire shows roughly 120,000 clones, 50% to 65% found once; its top ten account for approximately 3.6%. Treatment: oral pan-JAK inhibitor, 5-10 mg twice daily. Researchers gathered lesional scalp punch biopsies and peripheral blood from patients with alopecia areata. The CDR3 has 15 amino acids. V lost 2 bases and J lost 4, with 14 bases in between. CDR1 and CDR2 (germline): MNHEY, SVGAGI. On this clone itself: Antigen unknown.

This receptor was taken from a human donor with alopecia areata. The J gene is TRBJ1-1, the V gene TRBV6-5; tentatively, D is TRBD1 (5 bases). The input for sequencing was CD4+ T cells sorted from blood, taken at week 24, from a patient treated with tofacitinib. The CDR3, as DNA: TGTGCCAGCAGTTACCGGGCAGGGAGGGGCACTGAAGCTTTCTTT. This encodes CASSYRAGRGTEAFF.